Shown below are 2 T cell receptor beta chains from a single sample sequenced in a study of blood T cell repertoires in COVID-19. Generated by immunoSEQ multiplex PCR, the TCRdb table keeps only in-frame clones and is missing some. Counted here are nearly 100,000 clones, about 88% occurring once; the ten biggest clones make up approximately 1.8%. Sequencing used peripheral blood. These TCRs come from a man at least 80 years old with acute or convalescent COVID-19.

The rearrangement joins TRBV19 to TRBJ1-5, with D tentatively TRBD1 (6 bases). The CDR3 is made up of 17 amino acids. The ends were cut back, 3 bases at V and 3 bases at J, with 18 bases in the middle. Germline V lookup: CDR1 LNHDA, CDR2 SQIVND (reference sequence). CDR3 sequence: CASSIGQQALNNQPQHF. Here the CDR3 DNA reads TGTGCCAGTAGTATTGGACAGCAAGCACTCAACAATCAGCCCCAGCATTTT.

The chain recombines TRBV28 with TRBJ1-1; the match to TRBD1 covers 9 bases. Unmatched junction bases numbered 13, after V lost 9 bases and J lost 8 bases. The CDR3 runs to 14 residues. Per the germline V gene, CDR1 is MDHEN and CDR2 is SYDVKM. The CDR3 bases are TGTGCCAGTCATCCGGGACAGGGTACTATAGAAGCTTTCTTT. This sequence encodes CASHPGQGTIEAFF.